These 12 T cell receptor beta chains share one sample of origin, sequenced in a study of control samples from healthy donors and cancer patients. Some clones are missing from TCRdb's copy, which holds only in-frame ones; the method was immunoSEQ multiplex PCR. In the table there are around 81,000 clones, over 85% of which are singletons. The sequencing input was blood. These receptor sequences come from a woman aged 25 to 39 in good health.

The J gene is TRBJ1-2, the V gene TRBV29-1; D unclear. Deletions cut 5 bases from V and 2 bases from J, with 12 bases between. There are 13 residues in the CDR3. Per the germline V gene, CDR1 is SQVTM and CDR2 is ANQGSEA. CDR3 region: CSVRGISNYGYTF. The CDR3 region has the DNA TGCAGCGTTCGGGGTATATCCAACTATGGCTACACCTTC.

A remark on this clone: Other DNA sequences in the same sample also yield this CDR3. This chain connects TRBV6-5 to TRBJ1-1; D not certain. The CDR3 runs to 13 residues. Germline lookup yields CDR1 MNHEY and CDR2 SVGAGI. V lost 5 bases, J lost 1 base, and 8 bases lay in between. The CDR3 is CASSRTGNTEAFF. The DNA for the CDR3 is TGTGCCAGCAGTCGCACGGGGAACACTGAAGCTTTCTTT.

About this clone itself: At the DNA level, this CDR3 is encoded by other sequences in the same sample as well. V is TRBV19 and J is TRBJ1-2; D remains ambiguous. V gave up 3 bases and J gave up 2 bases, with 7 bases separating them. CDR3 length: 13 amino acids. Germline V gives CDR1 LNHDA, CDR2 SQIVND (reference sequence). In nucleotides, the CDR3 is TGTGCCAGTAGTATGAACGGGAACTATGGCTACACCTTC. Its protein is CASSMNGNYGYTF.

The chain carries TRBV27 and TRBJ2-5; D tentatively reads TRBD1 or TRBD2 (5 bases each). Germline V gene data show CDR1 as MNHEY and CDR2 as SMNVEV (reference sequence). Trimming shortened V by 1 base and J by 5 bases, and 14 bases separated the two germline ends. This CDR3 is 15 amino acids long. The CDR3 DNA reads TGTGCCAGCAGTTTATTTCAGGGAGTCCGGGAGACCCAGTACTTC. Amino acid sequence: CASSLFQGVRETQYF.

The chain links TRBV19 to TRBJ2-4; 7 nucleotides agree with TRBD1. Trimming cost V 7 bases and J 4 bases; bases outside gene matches: 7. CDR3 length: 14 amino acids. CDR1 LNHDA and CDR2 SQIVND come from the germline V gene (reference sequence). CDR3 sequence (DNA): TGTGCCAGTACCCCTGGACAGGCTAAAAACATTCAGTACTTC. As protein: CASTPGQAKNIQYF.

This chain uses TRBV7-9 with TRBJ2-2, with 11 positions matching TRBD2. The CDR3 consists of 15 residues. V dropped 0 bases and J dropped 7; count of bases not matched to a gene: 1. Per the germline V gene, CDR1 is SEHNR and CDR2 is FQNEAQ (reference sequence). CDR3 DNA sequence: TGTGCCAGCAGCTTAGCAACTAGCGGGAGCGGGGAGCTGTTTTTT. Amino acid sequence: CASSLATSGSGELFF.

The rearrangement links TRBV27 to TRBJ1-2; 8 bases match TRBD1. CDR3 size: 12 residues. Germline loops: CDR1 MNHEY, CDR2 SMNVEV (reference sequence). V lost 8 bases and J lost 6; bases outside the gene matches: 5. CDR3 loop: CASGRTGHGYTF. For the CDR3, the DNA is TGTGCCAGCGGAAGGACAGGGCATGGCTACACCTTC.

CDR3 bases: TGCGCCAGCAGCCAAGAAAGCAGGGGTCCCTCCTACGAGCAGTACTTC. Its translation is CASSQESRGPSYEQYF. The chain employs TRBV4-1 and TRBJ2-7; tentative D call: TRBD1 (6 bases). The V end was cut by 0 bases, the J end by 0 bases, with 12 bases between. Germline V gene sequence: CDR1 MGHRA, CDR2 YSYEKL. This CDR3 is 16 amino acids long.

The chain carries TRBV19 and TRBJ1-2, with a tentative D call TRBD1 (5 bases). Trimming took 1 base from V and 8 from J, leaving 20 bases between them. The CDR3 sequence is 16 residues long. Germline V CDR1 and CDR2: LNHDA, SQIVND (reference sequence). CDR3 amino acids: CASSIARGAAGRGYTF. The CDR3 DNA follows: TGTGCCAGTAGTATAGCCCGAGGGGCAGCGGGTCGGGGCTACACCTTC.

The chain uses TRBV11-3 and TRBJ2-7, with TRBD1 matching 7 bases. This CDR3 is 12 amino acids long. The V segment lost 5 bases and the J segment 4 bases; nucleotides outside the gene matches: 2. The germline V gene encodes CDR1 SGHNT and CDR2 YENEEA. The CDR3 protein is CASSRTGYEQYF. The CDR3 DNA follows: TGTGCCAGCAGCAGGACAGGTTACGAGCAGTACTTC.

This chain connects TRBV7-8 to TRBJ2-5; 9 bases match TRBD1. The germline V gene has CDR1 SGHVS and CDR2 FQNEAQ. The ends lost 1 base at V and 4 bases at J; junction bases unmatched: 4. CDR3 length equals 15 residues. CDR3 coding DNA: TGTGCCAGCAGCTTAGGAGGGACAGGGCGAGAGACCCAGTACTTC. Translating gives CASSLGGTGRETQYF.

This rearrangement joins TRBV6-1 to TRBJ2-2; TRBD1 matches 8 bases. In germline, CDR1 is MNHNS, CDR2 SASEGT. The CDR3 has 15 amino acids. The trim removed 1 base at V and 5 bases at J, leaving 3 bases unmatched. The CDR3 DNA is TGTGCCAGCAGTGAAGTACAGGGGGGAACCGGGGAGCTGTTTTTT. Translating gives CASSEVQGGTGELFF.